The rows below give T cell receptor beta chains drawn from one sample of a study of human T cells and chemical hapten exposure. One entry per CDR3 protein, called by TCRdb with MiXCR from the RACE reads. This sample yields approximately 100,000 distinct CDR3 sequences, of which roughly a tenth are seen a single time; 3% to 4% belongs to the top ten. The source was whole blood, collected in connection with sensitization to the hapten diphenylcyclopropenone (DPC). These receptors all come from a middle-aged woman with alopecia areata. Some clones in this sample may be carry-over from other donors' samples. Each CDR3 is given with its conserved first and last residue. The D gene is left open where the match is weak. Size is omitted from some rows. Given values are once, few, many or a class for expanded clones.

>TRBJ1-3|TRBV11-2|NA|few
TGTGCCAGCAGCCAACCATGGGGGCGTTGGGCTGGAAACACCATATATTTT
CASSQPWGRWAGNTIYF
>TRBJ2-1|TRBV20-1|NA|NA
TGCAGTGCTAGAGATCTGGAAAGCTCCTACAATGAGCAGTTCTTC
CSARDLESSYNEQFF
>TRBJ2-5|TRBV24-1|NA|few
TGTGCCACCAGTGACGGGCAGAGAGAGACCCAGTACTTC
CATSDGQRETQYF
>TRBJ2-5|TRBV27|NA|few
TGTGCCAGCAAATTTTGGGGGACCCAGTACTTC
CASKFWGTQYF
>TRBJ2-2|TRBV27|NA|NA
TGTGCCAGCAGCCCGTGGACCGGGGAGCTGTTTTTT
CASSPWTGELFF
>TRBJ2-3|TRBV12-2|NA|few
TGTACAAGTCGCTTAGAGTTGTTTAGCGGGGGGGGCACAGATACGCAGTATTTT
CTSRLELFSGGGTDTQYF
>TRBJ1-2|TRBV18|NA|NA
TGTGCCAGCTCACCCCAGAGAGCGAACTATGGCTACACCTTC
CASSPQRANYGYTF
>TRBJ2-3|TRBV30|NA|many
TGTGCCTGGAGCAGCGGGTCCACAGATACGCAGTATTTT
CAWSSGSTDTQYF
>TRBJ1-4|TRBV6-2/TRBV6-3|NA|NA
TGTGCCAGCAAAGACGGGGCAACTAATGAAAAACTGTTTTTT
CASKDGATNEKLFF
>TRBJ2-3|TRBV12-3/TRBV12-4|NA|many
TGTGCCAGCACAGGGAACACAGATACGCAGTATTTT
CASTGNTDTQYF
>TRBJ2-3|TRBV7-9|NA|NA
TGTGCCAGCAGCATCCCCCCGGCTAGCACAGATACGCAGTATTTT
CASSIPPASTDTQYF
>TRBJ1-5|TRBV7-8|NA|few
TGTGCCAGCAGCTTAGTAAGCACCAGGCTTAGCAATCAGCCCCAGCATTTT
CASSLVSTRLSNQPQHF
>TRBJ2-5|TRBV6-5|TRBD2|many
TGTGCCAGCAGTTACTCCTCTGGGGGGGGGCAAGAGACCCAGTACTTC
CASSYSSGGGQETQYF
>TRBJ1-5|TRBV6-5|NA|many
TGTGCCAGCAGATCAAATAAAGCGGGGGCAGGAGGTCAGCCCCAGCATTTT
CASRSNKAGAGGQPQHF
>TRBJ1-6|TRBV12-3/TRBV12-4|TRBD1|NA
TGTGCCAGCAGGCAGACAGGGGGCGTTTCACCCCTCCACTTT
CASRQTGGVSPLHF
>TRBJ1-2|TRBV20-1|NA|many
TGCAGTGCTAGAGATATGCAGCAAGGTTTTCGCGGCTACACCTTC
CSARDMQQGFRGYTF
>TRBJ2-7|TRBV12-3/TRBV12-4|NA|many
TGTGCCAGCAGCCCCAGGGTTCAAAGCTCCTACGAGCAGTACTTC
CASSPRVQSSYEQYF
>TRBJ2-7|TRBV12-3/TRBV12-4|TRBD2|NA
TGTGCCAGCAGCCCTGAGCGGGGGGGCCTTTACGAGCAGTACTTC
CASSPERGGLYEQYF
>TRBJ2-5|TRBV3-1|TRBD2|NA
TGTGCCAGCAGCGATGGACGGTGGAGCGGGGGCCCCAAGACCCAGTACTTC
CASSDGRWSGGPKTQYF
>TRBJ2-3|TRBV29-1|TRBD2|NA
TGCAGCGTTGGGCTAGCGGGGGGGCCCGATACGCAGTATTTT
CSVGLAGGPDTQYF
>TRBJ2-5|TRBV15|NA|few
TGTGCCACCAGCAGAGATAAACAGGGATTACAAGAGACCCAGTACTTC
CATSRDKQGLQETQYF
>TRBJ1-3|TRBV9|TRBD1|few
TGTGCCAGCAGCCCCTTCGACAGGGCTGGAAACACCATATATTTT
CASSPFDRAGNTIYF
>TRBJ2-7|TRBV10-1|NA|NA
TGCGCCAGCAGTGCCAGGGGGAGGGACGAGCAGTACTTC
CASSARGRDEQYF
>TRBJ1-5|TRBV6-2/TRBV6-3|TRBD1|NA
TGTGCCAGCATCACAGCTACAGGGGAGGGGGTATGTAATCAGCCCCAGCATTTT
CASITATGEGVCNQPQHF
>TRBJ2-3|TRBV7-2|TRBD2|NA
TGTGCCAGCAGCTTATTGGCGGGGGGACGCGATACGCAGTATTTT
CASSLLAGGRDTQYF
>TRBJ2-5|TRBV7-2|NA|few
TGTGCCAGCAGCTTAGCGTTCCGGAGACAAGAGACCCAGTACTTC
CASSLAFRRQETQYF
>TRBJ2-5|TRBV24-1|NA|NA
TGTGCCACCAGTGATGGGACACCTAGGACCCAGTACTTC
CATSDGTPRTQYF
>TRBJ1-6|TRBV4-3|NA|many
TGCGCCAGCAGCCAAGGACAGAGTTTGGGGGATCCCCTCCACTTT
CASSQGQSLGDPLHF
>TRBJ1-2|TRBV20-1|NA|many
TGCAGTGCTACCGCGAGTTGGGGTGGCTACACCTTC
CSATASWGGYTF
>TRBJ2-7|TRBV29-1|TRBD1|NA
TGCAGCGTTGATGACGGGACAGGGCTCTACGAGCAGTACTTC
CSVDDGTGLYEQYF
>TRBJ2-7|TRBV20-1|NA|many
TGCAGTGCCAGTGGCGGTTCCTACGAGCAGTACTTC
CSASGGSYEQYF
>TRBJ2-4|TRBV10-3|TRBD2|many
TGTGCCATCAGTGAGGCGGCGGGAGGACTAGCCAAAAACATTCAGTACTTC
CAISEAAGGLAKNIQYF
>TRBJ2-1|TRBV29-1|NA|many
TGCAGCGGGATGGAGGCATGGGAGCAGTTCTTC
CSGMEAWEQFF
>TRBJ2-7|TRBV6-5|NA|NA
TGTGCCACCTCCCTCGGGCCAGGGACCTACGAGCAGTACTTC
CATSLGPGTYEQYF
>TRBJ1-6|TRBV6-5|NA|many
TGTGCCAGCAGCTTGACAGTCAGTGTGGCCTATAATTCACCCCTCCACTTT
CASSLTVSVAYNSPLHF
>TRBJ2-1|TRBV11-2|NA|many
TGTGCCAGCAGCTTAACTCGTATCGGGCAGGTCCACAATGAGCAGTTCTTC
CASSLTRIGQVHNEQFF
>TRBJ2-1|TRBV10-3|TRBD2|NA
TGTGCCATCAGTCGGACGGGGGGCTCCTACAATGAGCAGTTCTTC
CAISRTGGSYNEQFF
>TRBJ2-7|TRBV7-9|NA|NA
TGTGCCAGCAGCTTCGTGGGCGGGGTGTCCTACGAGCAGTACTTC
CASSFVGGVSYEQYF
>TRBJ1-6|TRBV4-3|NA|many
TGCGCCAGCAGCCGCCTACCGGGCACGGGAAATTCACCCCTCCACTTT
CASSRLPGTGNSPLHF
>TRBJ2-4|TRBV5-6|NA|many
TGTGCCAGCAGCTTAGAGCTAGCCAAAAACATTCAGTACTTC
CASSLELAKNIQYF
>TRBJ1-4|TRBV30|NA|many
TGTGCCTGGAGTGTACGAGGCGGTCAAGAAAAACTGTTTTTT
CAWSVRGGQEKLFF
>TRBJ2-1|TRBV7-9|TRBD2|NA
TGTGCCATCAGACTAGCGGGGGGCTACAATGAGCAGTTCTTC
CAIRLAGGYNEQFF
>TRBJ1-6|TRBV28|NA|many
TGTGCCAGCAGTTTAGACCCCATAGTTTCACCCCTCCACTTT
CASSLDPIVSPLHF
>TRBJ2-7|TRBV6-2/TRBV6-3|NA|few
TGTGCCAGCAGTTACTCCTCCCACTCCTACGAGCAGTACTTC
CASSYSSHSYEQYF
>TRBJ1-1|TRBV15|NA|few
TGTGCCACCAGCACGCAACAGGGTCCGGGGGATGCTTTCTTT
CATSTQQGPGDAFF
>TRBJ2-4|TRBV5-6|NA|many
TGTGCCAGCAGCGTTCGACAGTTAGCCAAAAACATTCAGTACTTC
CASSVRQLAKNIQYF
>TRBJ1-3|TRBV6-5|NA|NA
TGTGCCACCAGACGTAAGACATCGGGAAACACCATATATTTT
CATRRKTSGNTIYF
>TRBJ1-1|TRBV4-3|NA|few
TGCGCCAGCAGCCAAGAATGGGACGGGATCACTGAAGCTTTCTTT
CASSQEWDGITEAFF
>TRBJ2-1|TRBV3-2|NA|NA
TGTGCCAGCAGCCAGGGCGGGGAAGCCTACAATGAGCAGTTCTTC
CASSQGGEAYNEQFF
>TRBJ1-2|TRBV10-3|NA|many
TGTGCCATCGGAGTAGGCGGCTACACCTTC
CAIGVGGYTF
>TRBJ1-2|TRBV29-1|NA|few
TGCAGCGTTGGAGTGGGTGGCACTCCTTATGGCTACACCTTC
CSVGVGGTPYGYTF
>TRBJ2-1|TRBV9|NA|many
TGTGCCAGCAGCGTAGGTGATGAGCAGTTCTTC
CASSVGDEQFF
>TRBJ2-3|TRBV5-1|NA|NA
TGCGCCAGCAGTAGCGAACTTACAGATACGCAGTATTTT
CASSSELTDTQYF
>TRBJ2-2|TRBV7-8|NA|few
TGTGCCAGCAGCCACAGGGACACCGGGGAGCTGTTTTTT
CASSHRDTGELFF
>TRBJ1-2|TRBV13|TRBD1|NA
TGTGCCAGCAGCCTTGCCGGGACAGGGACGGGAACCTATGGCTACACCTTC
CASSLAGTGTGTYGYTF
>TRBJ2-7|TRBV6-2/TRBV6-3|TRBD1|NA
TGTGCCAGCAGTAAAACGACAGGGGGATCCTACGAGCAGTACTTC
CASSKTTGGSYEQYF